This T cell receptor (beta chain) was obtained from a study of T cell clonotyping in hematopoietic cell transplantation. Findings and caveats of the study: No sorting was done, leaving CD4 and CD8 contributions mixed.

Profiled with immunoSEQ multiplex PCR; TCRdb holds only in-frame clones, not every one. This sample has 4,500 to 5,000 clones, with around 94% found just once. As to this clone: Its target is unknown.

CDR1 and CDR2 from the germline V gene are MNHEY and SVGAGI. The germline V and J ends were trimmed by 7 bases and 3 bases, with 12 bases remaining between them. This CDR3 region has 13 residues. The sample in question was PBMCs, obtained 180 days after allogeneic stem cell transplant. V gene TRBV6-5 combines with J gene TRBJ1-1; D ambiguous. The receptor's source is a male patient between 55 and 70 years old who had an allogeneic stem cell transplant from a related donor, so the T cells may come from the graft donor. Some clones in this sample may be carry-over from other donors' samples. CDR3 amino acids: CASKTSGYTEAFF. The CDR3 DNA follows: TGTGCCAGCAAAACCAGCGGGTACACTGAAGCTTTCTTT.